This T cell receptor (beta chain) was observed in a study of neurological immune-mediated disorders (dated 2019 in TCRdb). About the investigation overall: Among the 35 or so multiple sclerosis patients, relapsing-remitting MS was present in some 31 and secondary progressive MS was present in 3. The cohort was made up of around 70 subjects, consisting of some 15 HAM/TSP patients, 34 multiple sclerosis patients and around 20 healthy controls. Using UMI-based sequencing, the study compared peripheral blood TCR-beta repertoires from patients with HTLV-I-associated myelopathy (HAM/TSP), patients with multiple sclerosis, and healthy controls. Alongside PBMC samples, the set of around 99 TCR-beta libraries contained longitudinal samples, technical triplicates, and paired CD4+ and CD8+ T-cell subsets that had been sorted. Results the study describes overall, beyond this receptor: No identical CDR3 amino acid sequences were found to be shared among expanded clones across subjects, suggesting that TCR-beta repertoires were private in all groups. The MS cluster showed no association with clinical or MRI features, and the authors stated that larger cohorts are needed. TCR clonal expansion was greatest in HAM/TSP patients and smallest in MS patients, who ranked below even healthy controls. Phylogenetic analysis grouped repertoires from 18 of 34 MS patients into a cluster of related CDR3 sequences, suggesting a possible repertoire-level signature.

To synthesize cDNA, template-switch 5'RACE was performed with a primer carrying a 10-nucleotide random unique molecular identifier so that each TCR transcript was tagged. Every sequencing run covered 15-18 subjects and yielded more than 200 million TCR-beta sequences. The RNeasy kit was used to extract total RNA. TCR-beta VDJ regions were amplified with primers for the TCR constant region and the 5'RACE anchor, using the KAPA Real-time Library Amplification kit. Sample indexes and Illumina adaptors were added in a first PCR, and a second PCR then increased library yield. The roughly 650 bp TCR product was size-selected on a 2% E-gel SizeSelection system after Ampure bead purification. Before pooling, library quality was assessed on a Bioanalyzer, concentration was determined with Qubit, and library quantification was performed with the Kapa Library Quantification kit. Paired-end 2 x 150 bp sequencing of the libraries was performed on an Illumina HiSeq 2500. To increase sequence diversity, roughly 24-32% phiX was spiked into each library pool. In the source study's methods: Quality-filtered reads were processed with the UMI-based MiGEC pipeline, which removed over 90% of raw TCR sequences during error correction. IMGT germline references were used for aligning VDJ genes, and each clonotype was defined as a unique CDR3 amino acid sequence together with its V-J genes. Clonal expansion, Shannon diversity and CDR3 relatedness were evaluated with VDJtools (CalcPairwiseDistances, ClusterSamples), while phylogenetic trees were built in CLCbio workbench. Using coefficient-of-variation modelling across technical triplicates, the study counted a clone as expanded if it had at least 8 unique UMIs. The public sequencing data were trimmed at Q25 with fastp and processed into clonotypes with MiXCR by TCRdb, which kept only in-frame beta chains. Rows are unified per CDR3 protein, each entry keeping the most common DNA and genes. These V and J calls derive from TCRdb rather than the authors' analysis. The sample table contains roughly 43,000 distinct CDR3 sequences; only one count was recorded for 1.9% of them. Around 2.3% of the sample rests with the top ten.

Unsorted PBMC libraries were generated from 2 million PBMCs stored in RNAlater at -80 °C until RNA extraction. Multiple sclerosis patients were enrolled in a US clinical protocol under which disease progression was evaluated by magnetic resonance imaging. Peripheral blood was subjected to Ficoll-Hypaque density gradient centrifugation to isolate PBMCs, which were then cryopreserved in liquid nitrogen. From its cysteine to its phenylalanine, the CDR3 spans 15 amino acids. Of all the DNA, just the CDR3 is kept, 45 bases in frame from base 1. The germline V gene (reference sequence) supplies CDR1 LGHDT and CDR2 YNNKEL. The germline V and J ends show losses of 7 bases and 2 bases respectively, and no gene match explains 10 bases of the junction. This clonotype was recorded many times. Which antigen it targets is not known. No much larger clone exists at a distance of one base, and base qualities are not known.

This sequence originates from a woman in her thirties or forties with multiple sclerosis. The sample was PBMCs. The chain couples TRBV3-1 to TRBJ2-7; 8 junctional bases match TRBD1. The CDR3 protein: CASTRTGRRAYEQYF. The nucleotides read TGTGCCAGCACCAGGACAGGGCGACGGGCCTACGAGCAGTACTTC.